Detailed here is one T cell receptor beta chain. A few counts support this clonotype. Its antigen remains unidentified. Base qualities are not recorded, but no much larger clone differs from it by a single base. Libraries came from 5' RACE. Sequencing took place on an Illumina HiSeq 2500. A second PCR of 7 to 11 cycles was performed with a sample-barcoded 5' primer and a J-beta primer mix. Each TCR beta cDNA molecule received a unique molecular identifier from a template-switch 5' adaptor carrying 12 random nucleotides. At least 3 million CDR3-containing paired-end reads were obtained from each sample. All of the RNA was converted into first-strand cDNA using the Mint cDNA synthesis kit, with a TRBC-specific oligonucleotide serving as the primer. Following uracil-DNA glycosylase treatment, all cDNA underwent a first 18-cycle PCR with the universal primers M1SS and BC2_uni_R. The original methods were these. For normalization, 1 million high-quality reads, each with a distinct molecular identifier, were randomly selected from each sample. Reads sharing molecular identifiers were discarded rather than binned into consensus sequences. MiTCR, run with a Q25 quality threshold and the strictest error-elimination algorithm, handled CDR3 identification, clonotype clustering and error correction. A nonparametric unseen species model with Euler transformation was used to estimate lower-bound total TCR beta diversity. TCRdb reran the public reads through fastp at Q25 and MiXCR, keeping productive beta chains. Merged by CDR3 protein, the rows form single entries marked with the most common genes and DNA. In this record, the V and J calls reflect TCRdb's handling and not the investigators' own analysis. The sample records approximately 940,000 distinct CDR3 sequences, roughly 43% of which are singletons. The top ten clonotypes cover 13% of the sample.

The source of the sample is a study of blood T cells in healthy people across ages (dated by TCRdb to the mid-2010s). Background on the whole study: In model experiments, template switching captured about one uniquely barcoded TCR beta cDNA molecule for every two T cells. The study analyzed two additional independent replicas of 1 million unique cDNA reads from the same blood draw for two donors, one aged 18 to 29 and one aged 80 or older. The donors were split into four age groups: young (average around 15 years), middle-aged (around 40), aged (over 55) and long-lived (roughly 77). To avoid experimental bias, donors of different ages were spread randomly across the sequencing lanes. To track age-related changes in TCR beta repertoire diversity, the study relied on deep sequencing normalized with unique cDNA molecular identifiers.

What the authors observed across the whole study: Because profiling used bulk unsorted PBMCs, naive and antigen-experienced compartments could not be compared conclusively. Total diversity estimates from one million sequenced T cells were considered lower bounds and underestimates. The percentage of naive T cells measured by flow cytometry correlated strongly with observed TCR beta diversity. The long-lived group showed more naive CD4+ T cells, fewer expanded clones and increased TCR diversity than the aged group, suggesting age selection. Because the CMV infection status of the donors was unknown, age-related changes in expanded clonotypes may potentially have been confounded. Observed TCR beta diversity per million T cells fell roughly linearly with age, and a significant reduction was already apparent by age around 36.

The germline V gene (reference sequence) supplies CDR1 DFQATT and CDR2 SNEGSKA. Including cysteine and phenylalanine, the CDR3 has 12 amino acids. Left in the record is the CDR3 DNA by itself, 36 bases read in frame from the first base. At the junction V is shortened by 0 bases and J by 10 bases, with 11 bases in between. The donors were 40 or so Caucasian individuals from Russia, aged roughly 6 to 100 years, who were systemically healthy. Approximately 10 milliliters of peripheral blood were collected from each donor into EDTA-treated Vacutainer tubes. Ficoll-Paque density-gradient centrifugation was used to isolate PBMCs, with at least 7 million per sample. Total RNA, at least 5.5 micrograms per sample, was extracted from PBMCs with Trizol reagent. For every donor, flow cytometry on a PBMC aliquot measured the percentage of naive CD45RAhigh/CD27high T cells.

The chain employs TRBV20-1 and TRBJ2-3; the D gene identity is not certain. What was sequenced was blood. The clonotype comes from a man under 40 in good health. The CDR3 sequence is CSAREAGLSQYF. The nucleotide sequence is given as TGCAGTGCTAGAGAGGCAGGCCTTTCGCAGTATTTT.